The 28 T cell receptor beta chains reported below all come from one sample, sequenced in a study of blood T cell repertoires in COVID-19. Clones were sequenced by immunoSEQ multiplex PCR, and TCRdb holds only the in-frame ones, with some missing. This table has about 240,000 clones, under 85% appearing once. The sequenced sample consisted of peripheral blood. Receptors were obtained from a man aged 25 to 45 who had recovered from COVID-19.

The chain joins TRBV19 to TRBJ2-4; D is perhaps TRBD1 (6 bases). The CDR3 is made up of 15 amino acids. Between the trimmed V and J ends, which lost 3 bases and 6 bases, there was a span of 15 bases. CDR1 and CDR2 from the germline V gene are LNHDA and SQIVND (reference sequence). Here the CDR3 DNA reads TGTGCCAGTAGTATTTCCCGACAGGAAGCAAACATTCAGTACTTC. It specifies CASSISRQEANIQYF.

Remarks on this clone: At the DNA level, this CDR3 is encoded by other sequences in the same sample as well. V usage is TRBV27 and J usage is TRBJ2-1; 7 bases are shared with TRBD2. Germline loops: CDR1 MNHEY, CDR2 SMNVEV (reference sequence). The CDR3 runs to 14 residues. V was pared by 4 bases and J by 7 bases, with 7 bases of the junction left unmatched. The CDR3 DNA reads TGTGCCAGCAGTTCTGGGGGGGGACGGAATGAGCAGTTCTTC. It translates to CASSSGGGRNEQFF.

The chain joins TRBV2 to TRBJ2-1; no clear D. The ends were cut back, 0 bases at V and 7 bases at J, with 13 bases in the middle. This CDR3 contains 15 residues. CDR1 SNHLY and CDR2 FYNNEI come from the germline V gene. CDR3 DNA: TGTGCCAGCAGTGAAGCCGCGGCGAGGTGGAATGAGCAGTTCTTC. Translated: CASSEAAARWNEQFF.

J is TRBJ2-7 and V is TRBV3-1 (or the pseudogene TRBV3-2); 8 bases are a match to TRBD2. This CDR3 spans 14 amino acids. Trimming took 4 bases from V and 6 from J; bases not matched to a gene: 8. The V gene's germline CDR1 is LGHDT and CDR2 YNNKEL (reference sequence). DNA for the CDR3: TGTGCCAGCAGCCCTAGCGGGCCCCATCCCGAGCAGTACTTC. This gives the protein CASSPSGPHPEQYF.

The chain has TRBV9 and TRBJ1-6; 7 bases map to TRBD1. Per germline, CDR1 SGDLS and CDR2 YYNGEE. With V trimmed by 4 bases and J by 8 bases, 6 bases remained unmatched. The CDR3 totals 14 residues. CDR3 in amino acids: CASSLGTVDSPLHF. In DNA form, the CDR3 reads TGTGCCAGCAGCCTCGGGACAGTCGATTCACCCCTCCACTTT.

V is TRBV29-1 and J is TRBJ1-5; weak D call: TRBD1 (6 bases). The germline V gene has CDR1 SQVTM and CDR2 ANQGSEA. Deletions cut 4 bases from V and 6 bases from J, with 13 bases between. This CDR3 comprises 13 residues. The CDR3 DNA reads TGCAGCGTTGGCGGGGGCGCCGCTCAGCCCCAGCATTTT. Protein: CSVGGGAAQPQHF.

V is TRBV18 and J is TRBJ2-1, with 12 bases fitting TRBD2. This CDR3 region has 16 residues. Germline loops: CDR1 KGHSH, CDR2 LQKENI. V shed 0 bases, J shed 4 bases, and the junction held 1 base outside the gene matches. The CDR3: CASSPPTSGGYNEQFF. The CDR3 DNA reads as TGTGCCAGCTCACCACCAACTAGCGGGGGGTACAATGAGCAGTTCTTC.

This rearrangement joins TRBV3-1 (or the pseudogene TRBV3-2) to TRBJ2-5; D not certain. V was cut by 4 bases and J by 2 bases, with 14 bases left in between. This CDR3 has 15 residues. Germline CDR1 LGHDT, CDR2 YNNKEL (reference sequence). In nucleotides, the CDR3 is TGTGCCAGCAGCCTCGGCGTACAGAGACAAGAGACCCAGTACTTC. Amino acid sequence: CASSLGVQRQETQYF.

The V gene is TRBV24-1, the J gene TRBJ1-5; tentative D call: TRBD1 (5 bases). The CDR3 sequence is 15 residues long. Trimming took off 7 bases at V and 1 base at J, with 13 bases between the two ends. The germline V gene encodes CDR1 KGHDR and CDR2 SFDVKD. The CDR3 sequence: CATRGLLVSNQPQHF. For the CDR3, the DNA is TGTGCCACCAGGGGACTTTTGGTGAGCAATCAGCCCCAGCATTTT.

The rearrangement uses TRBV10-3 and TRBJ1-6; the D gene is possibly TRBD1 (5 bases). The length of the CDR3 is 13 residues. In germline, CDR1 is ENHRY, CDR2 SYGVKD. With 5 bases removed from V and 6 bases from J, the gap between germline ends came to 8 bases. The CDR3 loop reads CAISSGFNSPLHF. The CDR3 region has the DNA TGTGCCATCAGTTCAGGGTTTAATTCACCCCTCCACTTT.

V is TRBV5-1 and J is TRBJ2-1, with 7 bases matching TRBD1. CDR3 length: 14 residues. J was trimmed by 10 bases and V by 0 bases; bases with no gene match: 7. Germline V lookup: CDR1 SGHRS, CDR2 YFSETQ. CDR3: CASSLGSTGYEQFF. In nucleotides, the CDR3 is TGCGCCAGCAGCTTGGGGTCGACAGGGTACGAGCAGTTCTTC.

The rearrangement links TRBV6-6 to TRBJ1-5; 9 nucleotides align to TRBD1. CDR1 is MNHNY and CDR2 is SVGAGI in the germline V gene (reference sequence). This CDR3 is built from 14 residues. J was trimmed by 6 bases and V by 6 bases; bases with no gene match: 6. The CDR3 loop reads CASRQGAHGQPQHF. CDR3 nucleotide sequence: TGTGCCAGCAGACAGGGGGCGCACGGTCAGCCCCAGCATTTT.

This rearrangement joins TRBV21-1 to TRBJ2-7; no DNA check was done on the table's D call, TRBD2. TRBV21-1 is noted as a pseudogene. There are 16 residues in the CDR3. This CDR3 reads CASSNAENEGSYEQYV. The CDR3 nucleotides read TGTGCCAGCAGCAATGCGGAAAATGAGGGCTCCTACGAGCAGTACGTC.

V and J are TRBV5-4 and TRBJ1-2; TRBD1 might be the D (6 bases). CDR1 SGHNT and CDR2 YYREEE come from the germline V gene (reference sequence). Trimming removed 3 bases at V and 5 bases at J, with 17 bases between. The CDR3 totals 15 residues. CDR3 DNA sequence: TGTGCCAGCAGCTCGGTTACAGGGAATGAGTATGGCTACACCTTC. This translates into CASSSVTGNEYGYTF.

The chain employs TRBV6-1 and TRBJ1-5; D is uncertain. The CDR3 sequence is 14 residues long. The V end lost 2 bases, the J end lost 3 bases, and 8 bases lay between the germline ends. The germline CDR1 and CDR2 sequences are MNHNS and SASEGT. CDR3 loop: CASSETGNNQPQHF. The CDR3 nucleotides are TGTGCCAGCAGTGAAACGGGTAACAATCAGCCCCAGCATTTT.

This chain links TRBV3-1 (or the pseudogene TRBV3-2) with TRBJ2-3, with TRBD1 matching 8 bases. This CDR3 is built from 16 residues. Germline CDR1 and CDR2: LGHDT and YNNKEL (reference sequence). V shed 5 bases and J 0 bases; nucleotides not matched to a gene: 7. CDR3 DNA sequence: TGTGCCAGCAGCGCGGGGACAGGCATTAGCACAGATACGCAGTATTTT. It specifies CASSAGTGISTDTQYF.

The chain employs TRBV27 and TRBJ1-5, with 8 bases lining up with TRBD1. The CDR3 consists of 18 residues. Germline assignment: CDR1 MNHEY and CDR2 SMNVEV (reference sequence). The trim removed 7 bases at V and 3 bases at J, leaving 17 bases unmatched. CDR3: CASKYSGQGWENNQPQHF. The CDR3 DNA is TGTGCCAGCAAGTATTCAGGACAGGGATGGGAGAACAATCAGCCCCAGCATTTT.

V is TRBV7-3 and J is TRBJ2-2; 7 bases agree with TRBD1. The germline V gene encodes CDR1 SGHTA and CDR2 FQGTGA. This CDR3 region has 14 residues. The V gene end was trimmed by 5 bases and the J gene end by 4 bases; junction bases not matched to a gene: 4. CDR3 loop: CASSRGQSTGELFF. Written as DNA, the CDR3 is TGTGCCAGCAGCCGGGGACAGTCCACCGGGGAGCTGTTTTTT.

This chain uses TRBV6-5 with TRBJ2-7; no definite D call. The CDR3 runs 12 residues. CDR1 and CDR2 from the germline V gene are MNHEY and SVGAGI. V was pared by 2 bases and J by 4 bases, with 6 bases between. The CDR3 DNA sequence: TGTGCCAGCAGTTACGGCCGATACGAGCAGTACTTC. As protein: CASSYGRYEQYF.

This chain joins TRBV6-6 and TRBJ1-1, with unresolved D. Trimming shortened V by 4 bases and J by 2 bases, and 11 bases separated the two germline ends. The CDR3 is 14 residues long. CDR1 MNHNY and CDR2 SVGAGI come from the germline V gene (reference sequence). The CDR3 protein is CASSWKSTNTEAFF. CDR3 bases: TGTGCCAGCAGTTGGAAATCGACAAACACTGAAGCTTTCTTT.

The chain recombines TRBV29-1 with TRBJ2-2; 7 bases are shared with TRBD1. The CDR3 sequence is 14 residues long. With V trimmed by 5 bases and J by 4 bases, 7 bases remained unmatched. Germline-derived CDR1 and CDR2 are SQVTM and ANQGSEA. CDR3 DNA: TGCAGCGTTTCCGGGACAGTACGCACCGGGGAGCTGTTTTTT. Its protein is CSVSGTVRTGELFF.

Here the CDR3 reads CSVESSGGVYEQYV. CDR3 bases: TGCAGCGTTGAGTCTAGCGGGGGAGTTTACGAGCAGTACGTC. This chain joins TRBV29-1 and TRBJ2-7; the match to TRBD2 covers 10 bases. With 3 bases clipped from V and 4 bases from J, the junction kept 6 bases outside the gene matches. This CDR3 comprises 14 residues. Germline V CDR1 and CDR2: SQVTM, ANQGSEA.

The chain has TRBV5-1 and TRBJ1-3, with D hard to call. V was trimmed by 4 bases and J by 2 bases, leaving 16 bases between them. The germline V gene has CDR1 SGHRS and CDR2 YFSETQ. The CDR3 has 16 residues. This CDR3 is CASSTPESGTGNTIYF. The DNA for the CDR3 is TGCGCCAGCAGCACACCGGAGTCGGGGACTGGAAACACCATATATTTT. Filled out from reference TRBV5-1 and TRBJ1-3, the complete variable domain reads KAGVTQTPRYLIKTRGQQVTLSCSPISGHRSVSWYQQTPGQGLQFLFEYFSETQRNKGNFPGRFSGRQFSNSRSEMNVSTLELGDSALYLCASSTPESGTGNTIYFGEGSWLTVV.

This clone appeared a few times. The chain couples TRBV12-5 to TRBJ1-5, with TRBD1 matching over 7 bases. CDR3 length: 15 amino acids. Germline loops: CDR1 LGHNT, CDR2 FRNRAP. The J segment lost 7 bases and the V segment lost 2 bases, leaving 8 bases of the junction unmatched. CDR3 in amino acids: CASGLYRQGVQPQHF. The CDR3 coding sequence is TGTGCTAGTGGTTTGTATAGACAGGGTGTCCAGCCCCAGCATTTT.

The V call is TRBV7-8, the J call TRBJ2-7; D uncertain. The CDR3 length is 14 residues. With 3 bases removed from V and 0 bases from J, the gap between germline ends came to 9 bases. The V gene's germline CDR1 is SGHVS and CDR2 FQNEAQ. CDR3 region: CASSLNENSYEQYF. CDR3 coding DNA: TGTGCCAGCAGCTTGAACGAGAACTCCTACGAGCAGTACTTC. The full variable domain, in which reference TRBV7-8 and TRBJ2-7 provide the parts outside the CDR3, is GAGVSQSPRYKVAKRGQDVALRCDPISGHVSLFWYQQALGQGPEFLTYFQNEAQLDKSGLPSDRFFAERPEGSVSTLKIQRTQQEDSAVYLCASSLNENSYEQYFGPGTRLTVT.

CDR3 protein: CASGTVGGYTF. CDR3 nucleotides: TGTGCCAGTGGGACAGTTGGTGGCTACACCTTC. The chain recombines TRBV3-1 (or the pseudogene TRBV3-2) with TRBJ1-2; 7 bases agree with TRBD1. The germline V gene has CDR1 LGHDT and CDR2 YNNKEL (reference sequence). This CDR3 region has 11 residues. Trimming took 9 bases from V and 7 from J; bases not matched to a gene: 5.

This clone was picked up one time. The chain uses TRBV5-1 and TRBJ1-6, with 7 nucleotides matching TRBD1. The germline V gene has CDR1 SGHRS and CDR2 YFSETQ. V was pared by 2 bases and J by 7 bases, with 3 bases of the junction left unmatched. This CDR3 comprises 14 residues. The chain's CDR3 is CASSFSGGNSPLHF. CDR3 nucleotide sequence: TGCGCCAGCAGCTTTTCAGGGGGAAATTCACCCCTCCACTTT.

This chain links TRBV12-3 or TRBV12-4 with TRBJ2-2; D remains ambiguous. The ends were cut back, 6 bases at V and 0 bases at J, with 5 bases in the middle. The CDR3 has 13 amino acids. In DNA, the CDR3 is TGTGCCAGCAGAGCAACGAACACCGGGGAGCTGTTTTTT. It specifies CASRATNTGELFF.